The 3 T cell receptor beta chains below all came from one sample that was sequenced in a study of T cell responses to AZD1222 COVID-19 vaccine. Clones were read by immunoSEQ multiplex PCR, and TCRdb kept only the in-frame ones, dropping some. The table shows about 160,000 clones, with about 90% occurring only once. This specimen was peripheral blood, taken on day 0 of MenACWY control vaccination. The receptors here all came from an adult in good health.

The chain uses TRBV7-2 and TRBJ1-2, with D perhaps TRBD1 (6 bases). V lost 3 bases, J lost 0 bases, and 14 bases lay in between. The CDR3 runs 16 residues. CDR1 and CDR2 from the germline V gene are SGHTA and FQGNSA. The CDR3 nucleotides are TGTGCCAGCAGCTTGAACCAGGGGAAAGCTAACTATGGCTACACCTTC. Residues: CASSLNQGKANYGYTF.

The chain uses TRBV7-3 and TRBJ1-1, with 10 bases fitting TRBD1. The germline V gene has CDR1 SGHTA and CDR2 FQGTGA. This CDR3 spans 15 amino acids. Germline trimming cut 5 bases from V and 0 bases from J; bases unmatched to any gene: 3. The CDR3 DNA follows: TGTGCCAGCAGCGCCGGGACAGGGGTGAACACTGAAGCTTTCTTT. This codes for CASSAGTGVNTEAFF.

In its sample, this clone was seen once. This chain joins TRBV27 and TRBJ1-1; D not resolved. CDR1 and CDR2 (germline): MNHEY, SMNVEV (reference sequence). With 5 bases removed from V and 1 base from J, the gap between germline ends came to 11 bases. The CDR3 covers 14 residues. For the CDR3, the DNA is TGTGCCAGCAGTCACCCAACAAGGAACACTGAAGCTTTCTTT. Its protein product is CASSHPTRNTEAFF.